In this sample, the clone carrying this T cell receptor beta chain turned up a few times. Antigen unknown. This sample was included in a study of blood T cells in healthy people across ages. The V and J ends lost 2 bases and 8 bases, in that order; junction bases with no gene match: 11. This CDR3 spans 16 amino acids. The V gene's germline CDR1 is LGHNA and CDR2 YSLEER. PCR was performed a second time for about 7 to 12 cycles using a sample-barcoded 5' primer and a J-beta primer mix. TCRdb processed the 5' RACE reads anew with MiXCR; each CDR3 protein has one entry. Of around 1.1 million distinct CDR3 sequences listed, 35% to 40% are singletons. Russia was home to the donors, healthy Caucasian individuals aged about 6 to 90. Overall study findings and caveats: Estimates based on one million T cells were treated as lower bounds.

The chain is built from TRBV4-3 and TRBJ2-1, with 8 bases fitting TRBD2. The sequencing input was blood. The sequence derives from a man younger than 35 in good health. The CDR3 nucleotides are TGCGCCAGCAGCCAATCCCCGGGACTAGTCCACGATGAGCAGTTCTTC. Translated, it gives CASSQSPGLVHDEQFF.